This TCR beta chain was sequenced in a study of T-cell reconstitution after alpha-beta-depleted transplantation in children. A note on this clonotype: An end of the junction does not agree with germline; a read error may underlie this.

The CDR3 has 12 residues. CDR1 is MNHNY and CDR2 is SVGAGI in the germline V gene (reference sequence). A TCRbeta library incorporating unique molecular identifiers was prepared. TCRdb passed the PCR reads through MiXCR, listing each CDR3 protein once. The sample shows around 600,000 distinct CDR3 sequences, roughly 15% of them seen only once. The sequence derives from a human donor who donated a stem cell graft to a child with acute myeloid leukemia. The starting material was PBMCs from the stem cell graft donor, obtained from the stem cell graft. The gene calls are TRBV6-6 and TRBJ1-3; D gene unclear. The CDR3 coding sequence is TGTGCCAGCAGTAGCAACAGAGACACCCTATATTTT. Protein sequence: CASSSNRDTLYF.